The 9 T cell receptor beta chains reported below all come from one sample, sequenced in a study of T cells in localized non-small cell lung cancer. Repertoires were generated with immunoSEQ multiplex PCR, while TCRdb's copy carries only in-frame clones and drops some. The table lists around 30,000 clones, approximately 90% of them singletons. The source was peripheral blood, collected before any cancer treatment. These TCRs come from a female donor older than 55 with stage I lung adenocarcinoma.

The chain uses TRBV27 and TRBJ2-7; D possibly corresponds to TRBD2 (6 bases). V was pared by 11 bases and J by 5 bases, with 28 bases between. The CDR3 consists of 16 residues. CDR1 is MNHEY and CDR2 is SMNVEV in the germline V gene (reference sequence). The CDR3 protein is CASSPWGRPSGDEQYF. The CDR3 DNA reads TGTGCCTCCTCGCCGTGGGGCAGGCCCTCGGGAGACGAGCAGTACTTC.

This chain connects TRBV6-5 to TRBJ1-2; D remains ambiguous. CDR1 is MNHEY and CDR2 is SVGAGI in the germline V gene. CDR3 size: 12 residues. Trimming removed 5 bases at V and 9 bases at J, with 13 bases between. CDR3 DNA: TGTGCCAGCAGTAAAACACATGGGAGCTACACCTTC. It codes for CASSKTHGSYTF.

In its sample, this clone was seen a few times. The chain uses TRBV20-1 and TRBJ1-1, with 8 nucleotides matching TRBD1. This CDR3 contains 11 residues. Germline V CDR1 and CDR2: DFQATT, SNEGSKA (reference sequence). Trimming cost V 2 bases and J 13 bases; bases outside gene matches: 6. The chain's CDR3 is CSARLDRVVFF. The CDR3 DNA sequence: TGCAGTGCTAGACTGGACAGGGTGGTTTTCTTT.

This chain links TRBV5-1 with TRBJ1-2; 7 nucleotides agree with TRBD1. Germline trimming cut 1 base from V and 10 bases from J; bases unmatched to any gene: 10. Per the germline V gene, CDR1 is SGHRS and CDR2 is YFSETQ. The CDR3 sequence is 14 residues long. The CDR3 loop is CASSLSTTGLDYTF. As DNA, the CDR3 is TGCGCCAGCAGCTTGTCCACGACAGGGCTTGACTACACCTTC.

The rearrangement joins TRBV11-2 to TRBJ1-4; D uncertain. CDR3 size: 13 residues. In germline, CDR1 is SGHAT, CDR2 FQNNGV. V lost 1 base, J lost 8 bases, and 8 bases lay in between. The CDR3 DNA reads TGTGCCAGCAGCTTAGCGGTTAACGAAAAACTGTTTTTT. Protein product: CASSLAVNEKLFF. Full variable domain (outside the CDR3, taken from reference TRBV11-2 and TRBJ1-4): EAGVAQSPRYKIIEKRQSVAFWCNPISGHATLYWYQQILGQGPKLLIQFQNNGVVDDSQLPKDRFSAERLKGVDSTLKIQPAKLEDSAVYLCASSLAVNEKLFFGSGTQLSVL.

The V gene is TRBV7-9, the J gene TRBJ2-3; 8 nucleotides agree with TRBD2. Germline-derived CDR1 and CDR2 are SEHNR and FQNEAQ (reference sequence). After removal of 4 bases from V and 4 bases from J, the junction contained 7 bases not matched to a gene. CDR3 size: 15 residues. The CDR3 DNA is TGTGCCAGCAGCTCGAGACCGGGGGGGGCAGATACGCAGTATTTT. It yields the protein CASSSRPGGADTQYF.

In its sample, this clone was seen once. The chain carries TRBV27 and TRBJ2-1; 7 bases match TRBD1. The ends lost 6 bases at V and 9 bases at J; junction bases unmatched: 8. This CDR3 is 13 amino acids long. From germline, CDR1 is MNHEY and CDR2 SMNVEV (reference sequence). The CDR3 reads CASSLTRQGEQFF. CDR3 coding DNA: TGTGCCAGCAGCCTCACCCGACAGGGTGAGCAGTTCTTC.

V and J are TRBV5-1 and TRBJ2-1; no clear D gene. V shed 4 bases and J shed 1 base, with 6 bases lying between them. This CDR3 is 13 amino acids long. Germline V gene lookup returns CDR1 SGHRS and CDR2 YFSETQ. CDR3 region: CASSVQSYNEQFF. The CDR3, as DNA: TGCGCCAGCAGCGTGCAGTCCTACAATGAGCAGTTCTTC.

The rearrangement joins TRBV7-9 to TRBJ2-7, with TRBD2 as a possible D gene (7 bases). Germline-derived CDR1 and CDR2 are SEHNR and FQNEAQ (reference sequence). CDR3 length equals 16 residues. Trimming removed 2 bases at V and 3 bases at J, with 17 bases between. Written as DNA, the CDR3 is TGTGCCAGCAGCTTACGGGGGGCGGACAATAACTACGAGCAGTACTTC. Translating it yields CASSLRGADNNYEQYF.